The 15 T cell receptor beta chains reported below all come from one sample, sequenced in a study of cytomegalovirus exposure and HLA in healthy donors (dated by TCRdb to the late 2010s). Library generation was performed with the immunoSEQ multiplex PCR assay. A mixture of 60 forward primers for TCR Vbeta segments and 13 reverse primers for TCR Jbeta segments was used in the multiplex PCR. TCRdb mirrors the immuneACCESS table, restricted to in-frame sequences. Some clones are absent from its copies; in checked studies, under half trace to an unresolved V gene, and the reason for the others is unknown. This sample holds tens of thousands of clones; roughly 60% were observed only once. 20% to 25% of the sample is in the top ten clones. Sequencing was performed on PBMCs. The source of these receptors is a woman aged 50 to 60 in good health and CMV-seropositive.

The chain has TRBV6-1 and TRBJ1-6; 7 bases fit TRBD1. With V trimmed by 3 bases and J by 7 bases, 3 bases remained unmatched. The CDR3 has 14 amino acids. The germline gives CDR1 MNHNS, CDR2 SASEGT. CDR3 sequence (DNA): TGTGCCAGCAGTGAGGGACAGTACAATTCACCCCTCCACTTT. Its translation: CASSEGQYNSPLHF.

The chain is built from TRBV5-1 and TRBJ1-5, with 7 bases identical to TRBD1. The length of the CDR3 is 14 residues. Trimming removed 4 bases from V and 2 bases from J; junction bases left unmatched: 3. Germline assignment: CDR1 SGHRS and CDR2 YFSETQ. The CDR3 loop is CASSEGGGNQPQHF. The CDR3, as DNA: TGCGCCAGCAGCGAAGGGGGCGGCAATCAGCCCCAGCATTTT.

This rearrangement joins TRBV5-6 to TRBJ2-7; the match to TRBD1 covers 10 bases. The V gene's germline CDR1 is SGHDT and CDR2 YYEEEE. This CDR3 is 15 amino acids long. J was trimmed by 3 bases and V by 2 bases; bases with no gene match: 5. The CDR3 loop is CASSFTTGGGYEQYF. The CDR3 nucleotides read TGTGCCAGCAGCTTCACGACAGGGGGCGGCTACGAGCAGTACTTC.

The chain is built from TRBV7-2 and TRBJ2-5; 15 bases line up with TRBD2. This CDR3 comprises 15 residues. V gave up 5 bases and J gave up 5 bases; unmatched junction bases: 3. Germline CDR1 and CDR2: SGHTA and FQGNSA. The CDR3 nucleotides are TGTGCCAGCAGCACCGGACTAGCGGGGGGGGAGACCCAGTACTTC. Translation gives CASSTGLAGGETQYF.

The chain links TRBV27 to TRBJ2-7, with D hard to call. The CDR3 sequence is 15 residues long. Germline CDR1 reads MNHEY; CDR2 reads SMNVEV (reference sequence). V was shortened by 3 bases and J by 0 bases, with 12 bases between the two germline ends. The CDR3 reads CASSFGALSSYEQYF. CDR3 DNA: TGTGCCAGCAGTTTTGGAGCGCTCAGCTCCTACGAGCAGTACTTC.

This chain links TRBV5-1 with TRBJ1-1, with TRBD1 as a possible D gene (5 bases). Germline CDR1 is SGHRS and CDR2 is YFSETQ. CDR3 length: 15 amino acids. Trimming pared 7 bases from V and 3 bases from J, leaving 19 bases between. The CDR3 sequence is CASQPRGWGDTEAFF. The CDR3 nucleotides read TGCGCCAGCCAACCAAGGGGCTGGGGGGACACTGAAGCTTTCTTT.

This chain uses TRBV4-1 with TRBJ2-3, with 10 bases matching TRBD2. Germline V lookup: CDR1 MGHRA, CDR2 YSYEKL. The CDR3 sequence is 17 residues long. V was clipped by 4 bases and J by 0 bases; unmatched bases: 7. In DNA, the CDR3 is TGCGCCAGCAGCCGCGAGGAGCGGGGGGGTAGCACAGATACGCAGTATTTT. It specifies CASSREERGGSTDTQYF.

This chain uses TRBV30 with TRBJ2-7; a weak D match, TRBD2 (5 bases). This CDR3 spans 13 amino acids. Per germline, CDR1 GTSNPN and CDR2 SVGIG (reference sequence). The germline V and J ends were trimmed by 0 bases and 6 bases, with 12 bases remaining between them. The CDR3 nucleotides are TGTGCCTGGAGTGTACTAGGCGAGTCCGAGCAGTACTTC. It encodes CAWSVLGESEQYF.

The chain combines TRBV29-1 with TRBJ1-1; TRBD1 matches at 9 bases. The length of the CDR3 is 13 residues. V lost 7 bases and J lost 5; bases outside the gene matches: 8. Germline CDR1 reads SQVTM; CDR2 reads ANQGSEA. The DNA of the CDR3 is TGCAGCGGAGAATGGACAGGGGCTACTGAAGCTTTCTTT. Amino acid sequence: CSGEWTGATEAFF. Full variable domain (remainder filled in from reference TRBV29-1 and TRBJ1-1): SAVISQKPSRDICQRGTSLTIQCQVDSQVTMMFWYRQQPGQSLTLIATANQGSEATYESGFVIDKFPISRPNLTFSTLTVSNMSPEDSSIYLCSGEWTGATEAFFGQGTRLTVV.

The chain employs TRBV6-6 and TRBJ1-1, with D uncertain. CDR1 is MNHNY and CDR2 is SVGAGI in the germline V gene (reference sequence). This CDR3 has 14 amino acids. V lost 4 bases and J 2 bases, leaving 11 bases between the germline ends. Written as DNA, the CDR3 is TGTGCCAGCAGTTCCAACAGTGTTAACACTGAAGCTTTCTTT. Amino acids: CASSSNSVNTEAFF.

J is TRBJ2-4 and V is TRBV4-1, with TRBD1 matching over 8 bases. CDR3 length: 15 residues. Trimming cost V 5 bases and J 8 bases; bases outside gene matches: 11. Germline CDR1 and CDR2: MGHRA and YSYEKL. CDR3 nucleotide sequence: TGCGCCAGCAGCTACCGGTTGGACAGGGAAGACATTCAGTACTTC. This translates into CASSYRLDREDIQYF.

The chain couples TRBV9 to TRBJ1-2; 8 bases agree with TRBD1. The germline CDR1 and CDR2 sequences are SGDLS and YYNGEE. V shed 0 bases and J 0 bases; nucleotides not matched to a gene: 1. The CDR3 length is 15 residues. The CDR3 nucleotides are TGTGCCAGCAGCGTAGGACAGGGGCCTAACTATGGCTACACCTTC. Protein sequence: CASSVGQGPNYGYTF.

J is TRBJ2-7 and V is TRBV28; 9 bases line up with TRBD2. With V trimmed by 6 bases and J by 1 base, 10 bases remained unmatched. CDR1 and CDR2 from the germline V gene are MDHEN and SYDVKM. The CDR3 runs to 16 residues. CDR3 sequence reads: CASRTPGLALSYEQYF. The CDR3 nucleotides are TGTGCCAGCAGGACTCCGGGACTAGCCTTATCCTACGAGCAGTACTTC.

There are many counts of this clone. The genes are TRBV2 and TRBJ1-2; maybe TRBD1 (6 bases). The V end was cut by 5 bases, the J end by 2 bases, with 12 bases between. The CDR3 contains 14 residues. Germline V lookup: CDR1 SNHLY, CDR2 FYNNEI. The CDR3 protein is CASSTSTGNYGYTF. The CDR3 DNA sequence: TGTGCCAGCAGTACCAGTACAGGGAACTATGGCTACACCTTC.

The chain employs TRBV6-5 and TRBJ2-2, with 7 bases fitting TRBD1. The CDR3 covers 14 residues. V shed 7 bases, J shed 3 bases, and the junction held 5 bases outside the gene matches. Germline CDR1 is MNHEY and CDR2 is SVGAGI. The CDR3 here is CASNRGFDTGELFF. CDR3 nucleotide sequence: TGTGCCAGCAACAGGGGATTTGACACCGGGGAGCTGTTTTTT.